Reported below is one T cell receptor beta chain. Its antigen is still unknown. The germline V and J ends were trimmed by 3 bases and 1 base, with 13 bases remaining between them. CDR1 is MNHEY, CDR2 SMNVEV, per germline (reference sequence). The CDR3 consists of 15 residues. The method was immunoSEQ multiplex PCR; TCRdb's version includes in-frame clones alone and lacks a portion of them. The sample holds fewer than 400,000 clones, roughly 71% seen once. The sample originates from a study of cytotoxic CD8 clonotypes in ibrutinib-treated CLL. General observations from the study: Clonality increased with ibrutinib response but returned toward baseline at progression.

Specimen: PBMCs, collected after 36 months of ibrutinib treatment. The gene calls are TRBV27 and TRBJ2-7, with D possibly being TRBD2 (7 bases). This receptor was identified in a human donor with chronic lymphocytic leukemia. The CDR3 nucleotides are TGTGCCAGCAGTTTGGGGGGGGCCCGTTCCTACGAGCAGTACTTC. Translating gives CASSLGGARSYEQYF.